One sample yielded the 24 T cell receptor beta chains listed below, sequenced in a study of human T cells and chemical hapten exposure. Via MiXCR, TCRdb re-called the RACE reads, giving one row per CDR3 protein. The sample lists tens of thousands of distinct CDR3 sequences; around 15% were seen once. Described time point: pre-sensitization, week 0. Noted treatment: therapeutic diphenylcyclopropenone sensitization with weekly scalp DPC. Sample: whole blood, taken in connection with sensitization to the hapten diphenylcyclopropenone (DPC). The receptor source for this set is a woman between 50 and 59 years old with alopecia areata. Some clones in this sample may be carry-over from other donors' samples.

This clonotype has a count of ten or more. CDR3 region: CASSEFWDSSTDTQYF. CDR3 coding DNA: TGTGCCAGCAGTGAATTCTGGGACAGTAGCACAGATACGCAGTATTTT. The V and J genes are TRBV6-1 and TRBJ2-3; 7 nucleotides align to TRBD1. The CDR3 runs 16 residues. Per germline, CDR1 MNHNS and CDR2 SASEGT. With V trimmed by 2 bases and J by 0 bases, 5 bases remained unmatched.

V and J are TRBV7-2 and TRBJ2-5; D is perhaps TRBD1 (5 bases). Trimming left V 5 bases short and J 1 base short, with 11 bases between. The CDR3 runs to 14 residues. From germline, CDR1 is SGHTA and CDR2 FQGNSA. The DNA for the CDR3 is TGTGCCAGCAGCCCCGACAGATTCCAAGAGACCCAGTACTTC. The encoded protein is CASSPDRFQETQYF.

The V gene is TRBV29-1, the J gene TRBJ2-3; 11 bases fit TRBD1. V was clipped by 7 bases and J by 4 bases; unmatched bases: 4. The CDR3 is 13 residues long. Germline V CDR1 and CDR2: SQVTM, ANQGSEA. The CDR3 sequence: CSEGQGAADTQYF. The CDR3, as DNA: TGCAGCGAAGGACAGGGGGCGGCAGATACGCAGTATTTT.

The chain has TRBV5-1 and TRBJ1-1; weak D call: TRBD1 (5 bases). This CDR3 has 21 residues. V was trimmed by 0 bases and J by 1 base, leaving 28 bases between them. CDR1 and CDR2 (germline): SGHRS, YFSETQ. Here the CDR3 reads CASSLALEPRDDLGKNTEAFF. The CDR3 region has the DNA TGCGCCAGCAGCTTGGCCTTAGAGCCCAGGGACGATCTGGGGAAGAACACTGAAGCTTTCTTT.

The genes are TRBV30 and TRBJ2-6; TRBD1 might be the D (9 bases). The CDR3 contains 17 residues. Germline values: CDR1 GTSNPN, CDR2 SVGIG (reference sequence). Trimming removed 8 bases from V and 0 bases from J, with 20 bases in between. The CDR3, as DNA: TGTGCCCGGGAGGGGGGACAGGGTATCTCTGGGGCCAACGTCCTGACTTTC. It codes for CAREGGQGISGANVLTF.

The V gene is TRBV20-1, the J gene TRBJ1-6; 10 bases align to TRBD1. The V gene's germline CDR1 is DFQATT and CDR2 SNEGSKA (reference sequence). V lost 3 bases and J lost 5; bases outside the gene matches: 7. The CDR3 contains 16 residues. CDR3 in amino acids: CSASTGTGVDNSPLHF. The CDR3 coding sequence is TGCAGTGCTAGCACCGGGACAGGGGTCGATAATTCACCCCTCCACTTT.

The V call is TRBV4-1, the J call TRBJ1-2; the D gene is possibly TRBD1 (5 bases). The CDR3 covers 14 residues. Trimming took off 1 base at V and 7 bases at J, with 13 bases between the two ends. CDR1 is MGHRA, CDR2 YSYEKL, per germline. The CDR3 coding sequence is TGCGCCAGCAGCCAAGGTGCAGGGAGGGGTGGCTACACCTTC. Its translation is CASSQGAGRGGYTF.

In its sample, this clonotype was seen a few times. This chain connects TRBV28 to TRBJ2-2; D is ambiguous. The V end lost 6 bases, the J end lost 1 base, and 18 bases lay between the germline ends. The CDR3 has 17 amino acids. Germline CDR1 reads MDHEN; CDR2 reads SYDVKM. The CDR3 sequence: CASRTTHGPRNTGELFF. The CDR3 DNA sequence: TGTGCCAGCAGAACAACCCACGGGCCAAGGAACACCGGGGAGCTGTTTTTT.

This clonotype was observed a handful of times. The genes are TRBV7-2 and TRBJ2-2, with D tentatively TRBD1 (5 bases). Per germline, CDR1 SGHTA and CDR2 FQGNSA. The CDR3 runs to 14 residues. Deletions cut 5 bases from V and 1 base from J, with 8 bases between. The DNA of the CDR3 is TGTGCCAGCAGCCCGCAGGGGAACACCGGGGAGCTGTTTTTT. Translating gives CASSPQGNTGELFF.

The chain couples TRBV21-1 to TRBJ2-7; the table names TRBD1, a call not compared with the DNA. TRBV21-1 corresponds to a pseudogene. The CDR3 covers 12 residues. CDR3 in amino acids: CATGTGGWEQYF. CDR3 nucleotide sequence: TGTGCCACCGGGACAGGGGGCTGGGAGCAGTACTTC.

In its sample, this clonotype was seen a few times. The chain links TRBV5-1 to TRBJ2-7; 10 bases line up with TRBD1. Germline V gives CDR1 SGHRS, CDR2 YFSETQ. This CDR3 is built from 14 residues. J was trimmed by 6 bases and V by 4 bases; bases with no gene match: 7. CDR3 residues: CASSRTGTGAEQYF. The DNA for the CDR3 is TGCGCCAGCAGCAGAACCGGGACAGGGGCCGAGCAGTACTTC.

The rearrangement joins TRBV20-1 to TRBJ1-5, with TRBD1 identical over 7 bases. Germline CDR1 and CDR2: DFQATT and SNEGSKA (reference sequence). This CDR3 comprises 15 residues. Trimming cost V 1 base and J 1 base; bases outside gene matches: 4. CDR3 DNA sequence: TGCAGTGCTAGAGCTGGGACAGCCAGCAATCAGCCCCAGCATTTT. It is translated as CSARAGTASNQPQHF.

The CDR3 protein is CASSSGQMNTEAFF. As DNA, the CDR3 is TGTGCCAGCAGCTCCGGACAGATGAACACTGAAGCTTTCTTT. The rearrangement uses TRBV7-9 and TRBJ1-1, with a weak D call TRBD1 (6 bases). V gave up 4 bases and J gave up 0 bases, with 9 bases separating them. Germline assignment: CDR1 SEHNR and CDR2 FQNEAQ (reference sequence). The length of the CDR3 is 14 residues.

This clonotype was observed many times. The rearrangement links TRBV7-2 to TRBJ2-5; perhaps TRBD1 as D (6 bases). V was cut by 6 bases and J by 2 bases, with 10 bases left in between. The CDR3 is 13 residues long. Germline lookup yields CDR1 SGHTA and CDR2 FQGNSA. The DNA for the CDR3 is TGTGCCAGCAGACAGGGTAAACAAGAGACCCAGTACTTC. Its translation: CASRQGKQETQYF.

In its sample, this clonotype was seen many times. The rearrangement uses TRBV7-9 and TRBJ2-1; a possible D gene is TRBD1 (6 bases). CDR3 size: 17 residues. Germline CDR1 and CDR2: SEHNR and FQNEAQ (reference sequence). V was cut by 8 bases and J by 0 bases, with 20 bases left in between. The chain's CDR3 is CASSHRASSSSYNEQFF. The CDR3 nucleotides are TGTGCCAGCTCCCACAGGGCGAGCTCAAGCTCCTACAATGAGCAGTTCTTC.

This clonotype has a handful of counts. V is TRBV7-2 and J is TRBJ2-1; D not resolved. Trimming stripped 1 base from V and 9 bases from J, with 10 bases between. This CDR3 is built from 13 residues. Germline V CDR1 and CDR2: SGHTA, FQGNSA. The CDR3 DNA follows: TGTGCCAGCAGCTTAGAGGCGGTCGGTGAGCAGTTCTTC. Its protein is CASSLEAVGEQFF.

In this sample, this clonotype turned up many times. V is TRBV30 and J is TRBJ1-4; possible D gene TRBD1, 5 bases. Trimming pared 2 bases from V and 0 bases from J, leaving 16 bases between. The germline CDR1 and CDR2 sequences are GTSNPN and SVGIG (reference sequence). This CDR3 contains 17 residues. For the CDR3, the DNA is TGTGCCTGGAGTCGGGGGACGGTCGGTGCAACTAATGAAAAACTGTTTTTT. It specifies CAWSRGTVGATNEKLFF.

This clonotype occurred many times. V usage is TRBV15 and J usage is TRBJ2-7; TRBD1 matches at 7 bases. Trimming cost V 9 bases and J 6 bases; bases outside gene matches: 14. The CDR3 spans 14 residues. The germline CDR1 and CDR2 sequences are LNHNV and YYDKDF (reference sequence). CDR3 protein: CATQSGQNRGEQYF. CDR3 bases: TGTGCCACTCAGTCGGGACAGAACCGCGGCGAGCAGTACTTC.

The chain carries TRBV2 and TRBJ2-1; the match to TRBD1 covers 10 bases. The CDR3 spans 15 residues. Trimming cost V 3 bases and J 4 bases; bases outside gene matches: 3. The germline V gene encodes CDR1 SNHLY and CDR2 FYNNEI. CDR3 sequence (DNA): TGTGCCAGCAGTGATGACAGGGGGCGGTACAATGAGCAGTTCTTC. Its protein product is CASSDDRGRYNEQFF. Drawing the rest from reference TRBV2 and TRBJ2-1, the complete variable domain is EPEVTQTPSHQVTQMGQEVILRCVPISNHLYFYWYRQILGQKVEFLVSFYNNEISEKSEIFDDQFSVERPDGSNFTLKIRSTKLEDSAMYFCASSDDRGRYNEQFFGPGTRLTVL.

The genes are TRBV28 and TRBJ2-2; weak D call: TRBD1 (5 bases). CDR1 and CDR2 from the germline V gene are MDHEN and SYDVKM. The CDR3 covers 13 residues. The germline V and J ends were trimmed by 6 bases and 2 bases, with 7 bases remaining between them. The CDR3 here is CASRDTNTGELFF. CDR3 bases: TGTGCCAGCAGGGACACCAACACCGGGGAGCTGTTTTTT. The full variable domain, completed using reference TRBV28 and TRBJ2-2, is DVKVTQSSRYLVKRTGEKVFLECVQDMDHENMFWYRQDPGLGLRLIYFSYDVKMKEKGDIPEGYSVSREKKERFSLILESASTNQTSMYLCASRDTNTGELFFGEGSRLTVL.

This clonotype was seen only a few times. CDR3 sequence (DNA): TGTGCCAGCACGGTTCGGGTCGTAGATACGCAGTATTTT. It is translated as CASTVRVVDTQYF. The V call is TRBV5-5, the J call TRBJ2-3; D remains unclear. The germline V gene has CDR1 SGHKS and CDR2 YYEKEE (reference sequence). The CDR3 is 13 amino acids. Trimming cost V 6 bases and J 5 bases, with 13 bases left between them.

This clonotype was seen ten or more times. CDR3 in amino acids: CASSDPAPEQYF. The CDR3 DNA reads as TGTGCCAGCAGTGACCCGGCCCCCGAGCAGTACTTC. The chain combines TRBV28 with TRBJ2-7, with unresolved D. Germline V lookup: CDR1 MDHEN, CDR2 SYDVKM. The ends were cut back, 5 bases at V and 6 bases at J, with 11 bases in the middle. The CDR3 sequence is 12 residues long.

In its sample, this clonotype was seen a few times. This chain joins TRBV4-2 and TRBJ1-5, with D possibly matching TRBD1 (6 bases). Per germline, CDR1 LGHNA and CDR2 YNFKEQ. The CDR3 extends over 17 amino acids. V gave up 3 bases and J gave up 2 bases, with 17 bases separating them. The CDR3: CASSHRAGVQGNQPQHF. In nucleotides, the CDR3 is TGTGCCAGCAGCCATCGCGCAGGGGTACAAGGCAATCAGCCCCAGCATTTT.

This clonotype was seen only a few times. CDR3: CASSLDEGRNTEAFF. CDR3 bases: TGTGCCAGCAGCTTAGATGAGGGTCGGAACACTGAAGCTTTCTTT. The V gene is TRBV11-2, the J gene TRBJ1-1; D is uncertain. The CDR3 runs 15 residues. The germline V and J ends were trimmed by 0 bases and 1 base, with 9 bases remaining between them. Germline V lookup: CDR1 SGHAT, CDR2 FQNNGV.